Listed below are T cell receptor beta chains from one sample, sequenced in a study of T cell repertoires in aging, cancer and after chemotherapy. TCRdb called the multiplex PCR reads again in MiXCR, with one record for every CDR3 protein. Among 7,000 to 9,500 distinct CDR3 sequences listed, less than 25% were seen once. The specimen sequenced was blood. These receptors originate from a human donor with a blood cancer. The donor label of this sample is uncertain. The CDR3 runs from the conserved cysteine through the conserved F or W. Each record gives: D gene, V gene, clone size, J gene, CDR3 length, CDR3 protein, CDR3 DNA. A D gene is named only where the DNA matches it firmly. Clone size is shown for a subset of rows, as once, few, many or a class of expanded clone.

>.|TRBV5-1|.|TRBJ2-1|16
CASSLVEMTRYNEQFF
TGCGCCAGCAGCTTGGTAGAAATGACCCGGTACAATGAGCAGTTCTTC
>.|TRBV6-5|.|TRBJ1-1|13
CASSEAPGGKAFF
TGTGCCAGCAGCGAAGCACCGGGGGGCAAAGCTTTCTTT
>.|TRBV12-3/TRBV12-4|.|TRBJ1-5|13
CASSRTENQPQHF
TGTGCCAGCAGTCGGACGGAAAATCAGCCCCAGCATTTT
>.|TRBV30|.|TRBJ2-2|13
CAWGQRMPGELFF
TGTGCCTGGGGACAGCGAATGCCCGGGGAGCTGTTTTTT
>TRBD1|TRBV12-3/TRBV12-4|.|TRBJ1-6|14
CASSRGQGNSPLHF
TGTGCCAGCAGTCGGGGACAGGGAAATTCACCCCTCCACTTT
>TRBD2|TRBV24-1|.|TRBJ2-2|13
CATRRGETGELFF
TGTGCCACCCGCCGGGGGGAGACCGGGGAGCTGTTTTTT
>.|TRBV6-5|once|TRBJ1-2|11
CASRIGYGYTF
TGTGCCAGCCGAATAGGCTATGGCTACACCTTC
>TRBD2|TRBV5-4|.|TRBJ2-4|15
CASSLVDSGRYIQYF
TGTGCCAGCAGCTTGGTTGATAGCGGGAGGTACATTCAGTACTTC
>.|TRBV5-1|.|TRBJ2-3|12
CASSSPPDTQYF
TGCGCCAGCAGCTCCCCCCCAGATACGCAGTATTTT
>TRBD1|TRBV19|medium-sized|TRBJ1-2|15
CASSTIGQGDYGYTF
TGTGCCAGTAGTACTATAGGACAGGGCGACTATGGCTACACCTTC
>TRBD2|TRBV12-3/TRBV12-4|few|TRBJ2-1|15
CASSLTSGSGHEQFF
TGTGCCAGCAGTCTCACTAGCGGGAGTGGTCATGAGCAGTTCTTC
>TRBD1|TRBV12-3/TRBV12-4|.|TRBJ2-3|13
CATSQGVPDTQYF
TGTGCCACAAGCCAGGGGGTCCCAGATACGCAGTATTTT
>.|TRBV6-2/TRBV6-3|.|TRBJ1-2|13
CASSNPGGRGYTF
TGTGCCAGCAGTAACCCGGGAGGAAGAGGCTACACCTTC
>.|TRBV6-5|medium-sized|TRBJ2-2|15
CASSYFGRDPGELFF
TGTGCCAGCAGTTACTTTGGCAGGGACCCCGGGGAGCTGTTTTTT
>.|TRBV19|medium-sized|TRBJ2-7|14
CASSGRVPSYEQYF
TGTGCCAGTAGTGGCCGGGTCCCCTCCTACGAGCAGTACTTC
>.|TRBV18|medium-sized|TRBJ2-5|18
CASSPRRDSLRSGETQYF
TGTGCCAGCTCACCACGGCGGGACAGCCTCCGATCGGGAGAGACCCAGTACTTC
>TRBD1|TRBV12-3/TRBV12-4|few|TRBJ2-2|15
CASLSYQGASGELFF
TGTGCCAGCCTCTCGTACCAGGGGGCCTCCGGGGAGCTGTTTTTT
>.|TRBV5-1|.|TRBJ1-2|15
CASSLASGRAGGYTF
TGCGCCAGCAGCTTGGCTAGTGGCAGGGCAGGTGGCTACACCTTC
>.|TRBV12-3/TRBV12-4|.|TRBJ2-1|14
CASSLEGSKNEQFF
TGTGCCAGCAGTTTAGAGGGGTCCAAAAATGAGCAGTTCTTC
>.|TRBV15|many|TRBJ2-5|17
CATSRASPTAYQETQYF
TGTGCCACCAGCAGGGCCTCTCCTACAGCGTACCAAGAGACCCAGTACTTC
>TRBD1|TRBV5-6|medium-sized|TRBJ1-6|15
CASSPRTTGLSPLHF
TGTGCCAGCAGCCCTAGAACGACAGGGCTTTCACCCCTCCACTTT
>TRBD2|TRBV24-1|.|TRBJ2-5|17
CATSDLFSGPGGETQYF
TGTGCCACCAGTGATCTTTTTAGCGGGCCGGGGGGGGAGACCCAGTACTTC
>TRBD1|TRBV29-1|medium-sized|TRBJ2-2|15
CSVETGKLATGELFF
TGCAGCGTCGAGACAGGGAAGTTGGCCACCGGGGAGCTGTTTTTT
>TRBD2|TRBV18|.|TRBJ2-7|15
CASSPTAGGVYEQYF
TGTGCCAGCTCACCGACAGCCGGGGGGGTTTACGAGCAGTACTTC
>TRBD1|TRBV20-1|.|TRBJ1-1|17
CSARMTGTASMNTEAFF
TGCAGTGCTAGAATGACCGGGACAGCTAGCATGAACACTGAAGCTTTCTTT
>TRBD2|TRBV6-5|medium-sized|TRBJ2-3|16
CASSSGLADPTDTQYF
TGTGCCAGCAGTTCCGGACTAGCGGACCCCACAGATACGCAGTATTTT
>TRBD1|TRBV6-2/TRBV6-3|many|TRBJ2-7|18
CARGGGTGGKMVPYEQYF
TGTGCGCGAGGTGGTGGGACAGGGGGGAAAATGGTTCCCTACGAGCAGTACTTC
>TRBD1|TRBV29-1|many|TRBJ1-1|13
CSGRQGARTEAFF
TGCAGCGGCAGACAGGGGGCGCGGACTGAAGCTTTCTTT